This is a list of T cell receptor beta chains from one sample in a study of blood T cell repertoires in COVID-19. The method was immunoSEQ multiplex PCR; TCRdb's version includes in-frame clones alone and lacks a portion of them. The repertoire holds fewer than 250,000 clones, around three quarters seen once, with approximately 16% in the top ten. Sequenced: PBMCs or T cells enriched from blood (not recorded which). These receptors came from a woman in her forties or fifties with acute COVID-19. CDR3s include the opening cysteine and the closing phenylalanine or tryptophan. Each record gives: J gene, D gene, clone size, V gene, CDR3 DNA, CDR3 protein. The D gene is left open where the match is weak. Only some rows state a clone size, as once, few, many or a class for expanded clones.

J gene: TRBJ2-2
D gene: TRBD2
clone size: once
V gene: TRBV6-6
CDR3 DNA: TGTGCCAGCAGTCCAGTCCTAGCGGGGCTAAACACCGGGGAGCTGTTTTTT
CDR3 protein: CASSPVLAGLNTGELFF

J gene: TRBJ1-1
D gene: TRBD1
clone size: few
V gene: TRBV6-5
CDR3 DNA: TGTGCCAGCAGTTACCTGGGACAGTCCAACACTGAAGCTTTCTTT
CDR3 protein: CASSYLGQSNTEAFF

J gene: TRBJ2-1
D gene: TRBD2
clone size: .
V gene: TRBV6-5
CDR3 DNA: TGTGCCAGCAGCCGAACTAGCGGGGGGGTAAATGAGCAGTTCTTC
CDR3 protein: CASSRTSGGVNEQFF

J gene: TRBJ2-5
D gene: TRBD1
clone size: .
V gene: TRBV6-5
CDR3 DNA: TGTGCCAGCACGACAGGGGGCATGGAGACCCAGTACTTC
CDR3 protein: CASTTGGMETQYF

J gene: TRBJ1-2
D gene: .
clone size: .
V gene: TRBV11-2
CDR3 DNA: TGTGCCAGCAGCTTAGGGAGTCGCTATGGCTACACCTTC
CDR3 protein: CASSLGSRYGYTF

J gene: TRBJ2-1
D gene: TRBD2
clone size: .
V gene: TRBV6-5
CDR3 DNA: TGTGCCAGTCGACTAGCGGGGGGAAATGAGCAGTTCTTC
CDR3 protein: CASRLAGGNEQFF

J gene: TRBJ2-6
D gene: .
clone size: .
V gene: TRBV2
CDR3 DNA: TGTGCCAGCAGCCCGCTAGGCTCTGGGGCCAACGTCCTGACTTTC
CDR3 protein: CASSPLGSGANVLTF

J gene: TRBJ1-1
D gene: .
clone size: few
V gene: TRBV3-1/TRBV3-2
CDR3 DNA: TGTGCCAGCCGCGGGGGTACTGAAGCTTTCTTT
CDR3 protein: CASRGGTEAFF

J gene: TRBJ2-5
D gene: .
clone size: .
V gene: TRBV29-1
CDR3 DNA: TGCAGCGTTTACAGGGAAGAGACCCAGTACTTC
CDR3 protein: CSVYREETQYF

J gene: TRBJ2-3
D gene: .
clone size: .
V gene: TRBV27
CDR3 DNA: TGTGCCAGCAGTTTAGAGTCTAGCGTGGTAGATACGCAGTATTTT
CDR3 protein: CASSLESSVVDTQYF

J gene: TRBJ1-4
D gene: .
clone size: few
V gene: TRBV27
CDR3 DNA: TGTGCCAGCAGTTTACGGGCAACTAATGAAAAACTGTTTTTT
CDR3 protein: CASSLRATNEKLFF

J gene: TRBJ1-5
D gene: TRBD1
clone size: .
V gene: TRBV5-4
CDR3 DNA: TGTGCCAGCAGCCCGGGACAGGGTGATCATCAGCCCCAGCATTTT
CDR3 protein: CASSPGQGDHQPQHF

J gene: TRBJ2-5
D gene: .
clone size: .
V gene: TRBV7-2
CDR3 DNA: TGTGCCAGCGGCACCACCTCTCAGGGATTGATGGAGACCCAGTACTTC
CDR3 protein: CASGTTSQGLMETQYF

J gene: TRBJ1-6
D gene: .
clone size: .
V gene: TRBV27
CDR3 DNA: TGTGCCACCAAAACAGGTAGCTCCTATAATTCACCCCTCCACTTT
CDR3 protein: CATKTGSSYNSPLHF

J gene: TRBJ2-1
D gene: .
clone size: .
V gene: TRBV28
CDR3 DNA: TGTGCCAGCAGGGCGTTCGGGGGCTCCTACAATGAGCAGTTCTTC
CDR3 protein: CASRAFGGSYNEQFF

J gene: TRBJ2-5
D gene: .
clone size: .
V gene: TRBV7-6
CDR3 DNA: TGTGCCAGCAGCTCGGGGATCCGAGAGACCCAGTACTTC
CDR3 protein: CASSSGIRETQYF

J gene: TRBJ2-2
D gene: TRBD1
clone size: .
V gene: TRBV5-1
CDR3 DNA: TGCGCCAGCAGAGTGGGACAGGGCGGCACCGGGGAGCTGTTTTTT
CDR3 protein: CASRVGQGGTGELFF

J gene: TRBJ2-5
D gene: TRBD2
clone size: .
V gene: TRBV7-2
CDR3 DNA: TGTGCCAGCAGCTTGAGCGGGGTAGAGACCCAGTACTTC
CDR3 protein: CASSLSGVETQYF

J gene: TRBJ1-5
D gene: .
clone size: .
V gene: TRBV6-2/TRBV6-3
CDR3 DNA: TGTGCCAGCAGTTTGACAGGTAATAGCAATCAGCCCCAGCATTTT
CDR3 protein: CASSLTGNSNQPQHF

J gene: TRBJ1-5
D gene: .
clone size: .
V gene: TRBV4-2
CDR3 DNA: TGTGCCAGCAGCCAAGGGGACTCAAGCACATTTATGAGCAATCAGCCCCAGCATTTT
CDR3 protein: CASSQGDSSTFMSNQPQHF

J gene: TRBJ2-5
D gene: TRBD2
clone size: .
V gene: TRBV6-5
CDR3 DNA: TGTGCCAGCAGTCGGACTAGCGGGGGACAAGAGACCCAGTACTTC
CDR3 protein: CASSRTSGGQETQYF

J gene: TRBJ1-1
D gene: .
clone size: .
V gene: TRBV28
CDR3 DNA: TGTGCCAGCTATCTACAGGAGAACACTGAAGCTTTCTTT
CDR3 protein: CASYLQENTEAFF

J gene: TRBJ1-2
D gene: .
clone size: .
V gene: TRBV29-1
CDR3 DNA: TGCAGCGTCGCGGGGGCAGGGACGAGCTATGGCTACACCTTC
CDR3 protein: CSVAGAGTSYGYTF

J gene: TRBJ2-3
D gene: TRBD1
clone size: .
V gene: TRBV6-5
CDR3 DNA: TGTGCCAGCAGTTACGGGACAGGGCGGACAGATACGCAGTATTTT
CDR3 protein: CASSYGTGRTDTQYF

J gene: TRBJ1-1
D gene: .
clone size: once
V gene: TRBV5-4
CDR3 DNA: TGTGCCAGTGCCGGCGGGAACACTGAAGCTTTCTTT
CDR3 protein: CASAGGNTEAFF

J gene: TRBJ1-1
D gene: .
clone size: .
V gene: TRBV18
CDR3 DNA: TGTGCCAGCTCACCATTTAAGTTGAGGGAGGTTTTCACTGAAGCTTTCTTT
CDR3 protein: CASSPFKLREVFTEAFF

J gene: TRBJ2-5
D gene: .
clone size: .
V gene: TRBV19
CDR3 DNA: TGTGCCAGCAGGGGCGACCAAGAGACCCAGTACTTC
CDR3 protein: CASRGDQETQYF

J gene: TRBJ2-1
D gene: .
clone size: once
V gene: TRBV3-1/TRBV3-2
CDR3 DNA: TGTGCCAGCAGCCTAACAGGGGACTTCTACAATGAGCAGTTCTTC
CDR3 protein: CASSLTGDFYNEQFF

J gene: TRBJ2-4
D gene: .
clone size: .
V gene: TRBV7-2
CDR3 DNA: TGTGCCAGCAGCTTAGCAGGTCTGCCAGGGGAACTAGCCAAAAACATTCAGTACTTC
CDR3 protein: CASSLAGLPGELAKNIQYF

J gene: TRBJ2-1
D gene: TRBD2
clone size: .
V gene: TRBV6-2/TRBV6-3
CDR3 DNA: TGTGCCAGCAGTCTACTAGCGGGGCGGAATGAGCAGTTCTTC
CDR3 protein: CASSLLAGRNEQFF

J gene: TRBJ2-2
D gene: TRBD2
clone size: once
V gene: TRBV11-2
CDR3 DNA: TGTGCCAGCAGCTACGGACTAGCCGGGGAGCTGTTTTTT
CDR3 protein: CASSYGLAGELFF

J gene: TRBJ2-2
D gene: .
clone size: .
V gene: TRBV9
CDR3 DNA: TGTGCCAGCAGCGTAAGCCAGGCCGGGGAGCTGTTTTTT
CDR3 protein: CASSVSQAGELFF

J gene: TRBJ2-3
D gene: .
clone size: .
V gene: TRBV3-1/TRBV3-2
CDR3 DNA: TGTGCCAGCAGCCCAAAGAGTTCGGTGGGGGGTGCAGATACGCAGTATTTT
CDR3 protein: CASSPKSSVGGADTQYF

J gene: TRBJ1-6
D gene: .
clone size: .
V gene: TRBV28
CDR3 DNA: TGTGCCAGCAGTTTATGGGGGCAGAACTATAGCTCCTATAATTCACCCCTCCACTTT
CDR3 protein: CASSLWGQNYSSYNSPLHF

J gene: TRBJ1-6
D gene: .
clone size: .
V gene: TRBV3-1/TRBV3-2
CDR3 DNA: TGTGCCAGCACCCAACTTAAATCACCCCTCCACTTT
CDR3 protein: CASTQLKSPLHF

J gene: TRBJ1-1
D gene: .
clone size: .
V gene: TRBV5-5
CDR3 DNA: TGTGCCAGCAGCCTGGACGGCGGCACTGAAGCTTTCTTT
CDR3 protein: CASSLDGGTEAFF

J gene: TRBJ1-1
D gene: .
clone size: .
V gene: TRBV11-2
CDR3 DNA: TGTGCCAGCAGCCCCGAGCGACGGGGCACTGAAGCTTTCTTT
CDR3 protein: CASSPERRGTEAFF

J gene: TRBJ1-2
D gene: TRBD1
clone size: .
V gene: TRBV15
CDR3 DNA: TGTGCCACCAGCAGAGGGGGACAGGGGTCAGTAAATGGCTACACCTTC
CDR3 protein: CATSRGGQGSVNGYTF

J gene: TRBJ1-4
D gene: .
clone size: once
V gene: TRBV7-6
CDR3 DNA: TGTGCCAGCAGCTTAGATTCCAATGCAACTAATGAAAAACTGTTTTTT
CDR3 protein: CASSLDSNATNEKLFF

J gene: TRBJ1-5
D gene: .
clone size: few
V gene: TRBV18
CDR3 DNA: TGTGCCAGCTCACCAGGACAGCCCAGTCAGCCCCAGCATTTT
CDR3 protein: CASSPGQPSQPQHF

J gene: TRBJ2-2
D gene: .
clone size: .
V gene: TRBV4-1
CDR3 DNA: TGCGCCAGCAGCCTTACCGGGACTTTTTACCCCACCGGGGAGCTGTTTTTT
CDR3 protein: CASSLTGTFYPTGELFF

J gene: TRBJ2-2
D gene: TRBD1
clone size: once
V gene: TRBV27
CDR3 DNA: TGTGCCGTCAGCCGACAGGGCTCGAACACCGGGGAGCTGTTTTTT
CDR3 protein: CAVSRQGSNTGELFF

J gene: TRBJ2-4
D gene: .
clone size: .
V gene: TRBV10-3
CDR3 DNA: TGTGCCATCAGTGAAGTGCAGGCTTCGAACATTCAGTACTTC
CDR3 protein: CAISEVQASNIQYF

J gene: TRBJ1-4
D gene: TRBD1
clone size: .
V gene: TRBV23-1
CDR3 DNA: TGCGCCAGCAGTCAATATTTGACAGGGTGGAGTGAAAAACTGTTTTTT
CDR3 protein: CASSQYLTGWSEKLFF

J gene: TRBJ2-2
D gene: .
clone size: .
V gene: TRBV6-6
CDR3 DNA: TGTGCCAGCAGCCGAACACCCCGACAGACCTACACCGGGGAGCTGTTTTTT
CDR3 protein: CASSRTPRQTYTGELFF

J gene: TRBJ1-2
D gene: .
clone size: .
V gene: TRBV7-2
CDR3 DNA: TGTGCCAGCAGCCCACGGACAGCTTATGGCTACACCTTC
CDR3 protein: CASSPRTAYGYTF

J gene: TRBJ2-5
D gene: TRBD2
clone size: .
V gene: TRBV5-1
CDR3 DNA: TGCGCCAGCAGCCTGACTAGCGGGGGGCCCAAAGAGACCCAGTACTTC
CDR3 protein: CASSLTSGGPKETQYF

J gene: TRBJ1-6
D gene: TRBD1
clone size: .
V gene: TRBV19
CDR3 DNA: TGTGCCAGTACCGACAGGGCCATTTCACCCCTCCACTTT
CDR3 protein: CASTDRAISPLHF

J gene: TRBJ2-5
D gene: TRBD2
clone size: .
V gene: TRBV3-1/TRBV3-2
CDR3 DNA: TGTGCCAGCAGCCAAAGGCCTAGCGGGGGCCAAGAGACCCAGTACTTC
CDR3 protein: CASSQRPSGGQETQYF